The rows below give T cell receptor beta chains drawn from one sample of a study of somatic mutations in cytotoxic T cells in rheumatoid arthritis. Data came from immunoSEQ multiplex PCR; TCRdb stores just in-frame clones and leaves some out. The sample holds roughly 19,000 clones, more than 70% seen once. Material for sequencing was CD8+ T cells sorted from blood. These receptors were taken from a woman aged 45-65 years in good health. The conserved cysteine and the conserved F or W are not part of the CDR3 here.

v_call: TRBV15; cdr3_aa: ATSRDAGGPDTQY
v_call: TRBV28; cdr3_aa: ASSTEGRSNQPQH
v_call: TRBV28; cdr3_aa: ASSSLNRALNYGYT
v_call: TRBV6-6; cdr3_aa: ASSYREQETQY
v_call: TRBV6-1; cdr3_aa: ASSEDWGNQPQH
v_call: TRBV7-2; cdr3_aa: ASSLVGGGAEGYETQY
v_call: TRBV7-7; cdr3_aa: ASSLTGATSEQY
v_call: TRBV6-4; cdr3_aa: ASSPSIDGANVLT
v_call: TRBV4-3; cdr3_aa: ASSWTGGDGYT
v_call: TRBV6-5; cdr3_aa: ASSYSGQGANTEAF
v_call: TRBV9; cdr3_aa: ASSVGGSGELF
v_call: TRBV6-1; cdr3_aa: ASSEADRFADEQF
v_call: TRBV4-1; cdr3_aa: ASMGTGELF
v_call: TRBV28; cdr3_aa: ASSFGRPGAQH
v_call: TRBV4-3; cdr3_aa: ASSQEIAGSYNEQF
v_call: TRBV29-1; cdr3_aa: SVVGVGSGNTIY
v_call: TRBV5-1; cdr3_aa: ASSLGQGPGTEAF
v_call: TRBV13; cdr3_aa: ASSLGPRGGLNSPLH
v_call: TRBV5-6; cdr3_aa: ASSLSPKEGNSPLH
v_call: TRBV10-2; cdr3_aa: ASNWEGEAGELF